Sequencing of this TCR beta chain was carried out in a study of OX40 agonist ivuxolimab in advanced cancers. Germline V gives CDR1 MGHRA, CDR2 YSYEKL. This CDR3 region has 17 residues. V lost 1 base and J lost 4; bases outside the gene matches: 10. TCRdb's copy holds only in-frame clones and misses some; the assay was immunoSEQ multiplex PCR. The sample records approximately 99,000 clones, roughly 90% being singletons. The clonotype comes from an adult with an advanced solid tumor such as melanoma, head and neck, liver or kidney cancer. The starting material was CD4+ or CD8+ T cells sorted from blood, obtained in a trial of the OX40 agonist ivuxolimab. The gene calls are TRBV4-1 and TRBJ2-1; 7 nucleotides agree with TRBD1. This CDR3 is CASSQAHLGQAYNEQFF. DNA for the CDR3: TGCGCCAGCAGCCAAGCTCACCTTGGACAGGCGTACAATGAGCAGTTCTTC.